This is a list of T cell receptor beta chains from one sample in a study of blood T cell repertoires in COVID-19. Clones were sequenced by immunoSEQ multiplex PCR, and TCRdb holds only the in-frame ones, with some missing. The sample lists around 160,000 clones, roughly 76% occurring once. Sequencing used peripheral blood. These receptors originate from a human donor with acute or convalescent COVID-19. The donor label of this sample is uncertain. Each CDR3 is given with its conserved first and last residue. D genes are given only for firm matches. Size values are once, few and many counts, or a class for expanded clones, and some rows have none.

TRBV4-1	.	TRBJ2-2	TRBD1	CASSRATGITGELFF	TGCGCCAGCAGCCGAGCGACAGGGATCACCGGGGAGCTGTTTTTT
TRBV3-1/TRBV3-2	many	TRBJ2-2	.	CASSQSRRAGELFF	TGTGCCAGCAGCCAGAGCAGGAGGGCCGGGGAGCTGTTTTTT
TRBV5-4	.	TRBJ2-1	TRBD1	CASSPETGHSNEQFF	TGTGCCAGCTCACCCGAGACAGGGCACTCCAATGAGCAGTTCTTC
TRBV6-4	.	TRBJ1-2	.	CASSGGQGRSNYGYTF	TGTGCCAGCAGTGGCGGCCAGGGGCGTTCTAACTATGGCTACACCTTC
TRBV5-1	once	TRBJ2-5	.	CASSLERRVGETQYF	TGCGCCAGCAGCTTGGAGAGGCGCGTCGGGGAGACCCAGTACTTC
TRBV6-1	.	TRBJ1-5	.	CASSDPNQPQHF	TGTGCCAGCAGTGACCCTAATCAGCCCCAGCATTTT
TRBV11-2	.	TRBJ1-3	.	CASSLTPEGGRGNTIYF	TGTGCCAGCAGCTTAACACCCGAGGGGGGGCGCGGAAACACCATATATTTT
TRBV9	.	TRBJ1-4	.	CASSSHARQEKLFF	TGTGCCAGCAGCTCGCATGCGCGTCAAGAAAAACTGTTTTTT
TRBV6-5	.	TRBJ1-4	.	CASSSTGLSEKLFF	TGTGCCAGCAGTTCAACAGGGCTCAGTGAAAAACTGTTTTTT
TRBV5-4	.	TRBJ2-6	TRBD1	CASSPGQGVAGANVLTF	TGTGCCAGCAGCCCCGGACAGGGAGTAGCTGGGGCCAACGTCCTGACTTTC
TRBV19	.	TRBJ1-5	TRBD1	CASSIVQGFSQPQHF	TGTGCCAGTAGTATAGTACAGGGGTTTAGTCAGCCCCAGCATTTT
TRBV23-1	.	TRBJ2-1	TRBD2	CASSPQRGIDNEQFF	TGCGCCAGCAGTCCCCAGCGGGGGATCGACAATGAGCAGTTCTTC
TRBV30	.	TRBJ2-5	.	CAWSGGLQETQYF	TGTGCCTGGAGTGGCGGGTTGCAAGAGACCCAGTACTTC
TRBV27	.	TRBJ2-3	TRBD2	CASSLSLAATDTQYF	TGTGCCAGCAGTTTATCCCTAGCGGCCACAGATACGCAGTATTTT
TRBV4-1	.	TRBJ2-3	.	CASSQDKLVHRVTDTQYF	TGCGCCAGCAGCCAAGATAAGTTGGTGCACAGGGTCACAGATACGCAGTATTTT
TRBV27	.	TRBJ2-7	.	CASRRDPSGTYEQYF	TGTGCCAGCCGGAGGGATCCTTCGGGTACCTACGAGCAGTACTTC
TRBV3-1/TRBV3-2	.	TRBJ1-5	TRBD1	CASSQFTGVGQPQHF	TGTGCCAGCAGCCAATTTACAGGGGTGGGTCAGCCCCAGCATTTT
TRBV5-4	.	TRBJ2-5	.	CASSLQGGETQYF	TGTGCCAGCAGCTTACAGGGAGGGGAGACCCAGTACTTC
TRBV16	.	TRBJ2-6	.	CASSPRRGGSGANVLTF	TGTGCCAGCAGCCCCAGAAGGGGTGGCTCTGGGGCCAACGTCCTGACTTTC
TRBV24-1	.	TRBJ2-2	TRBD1	CATSDSTGAGTGELFF	TGTGCCACCAGTGATTCTACAGGGGCGGGCACCGGGGAGCTGTTTTTT
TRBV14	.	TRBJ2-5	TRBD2	CASSQDWGTSRQEPQYF	TGTGCCAGCAGCCAAGATTGGGGGACTAGCAGGCAAGAACCCCAGTACTTC
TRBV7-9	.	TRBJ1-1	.	CASSLISRGTEAFF	TGTGCCAGCAGCTTAATCAGTCGAGGCACTGAAGCTTTCTTT
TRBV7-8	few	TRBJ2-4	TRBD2	CASSQRGPNIQYF	TGTGCCAGCAGCCAGCGGGGACCTAACATTCAGTACTTC
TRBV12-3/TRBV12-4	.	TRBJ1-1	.	CASSLSPVLEAFF	TGTGCCAGCAGTTTAAGCCCCGTGTTAGAAGCTTTCTTT
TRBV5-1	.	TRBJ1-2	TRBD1	CASSLAPGTEGYTF	TGCGCCAGCAGCTTGGCACCCGGGACAGAAGGCTACACCTTC
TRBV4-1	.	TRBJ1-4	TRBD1	CASSQVGQGDEKLFF	TGCGCCAGCAGCCAAGTAGGACAGGGGGATGAAAAACTGTTTTTT
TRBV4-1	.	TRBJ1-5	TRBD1	CASSFDRGGNQPQHF	TGCGCCAGCAGTTTCGACAGGGGTGGCAATCAGCCCCAGCATTTT
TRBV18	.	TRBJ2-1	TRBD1	CASSPRGPNEQFF	TGTGCCAGCTCACCAAGGGGGCCCAATGAGCAGTTCTTC
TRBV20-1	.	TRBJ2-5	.	CSASPQGRTQYF	TGCAGTGCTAGTCCTCAGGGGCGGACCCAGTACTTC
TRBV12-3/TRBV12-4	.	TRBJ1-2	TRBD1	CASRRTGYGYTF	TGTGCCAGCAGGAGGACAGGCTATGGCTACACCTTC
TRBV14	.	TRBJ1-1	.	CASSQEWRVGSTEAFF	TGTGCCAGCAGCCAAGAGTGGAGGGTCGGAAGCACTGAAGCTTTCTTT
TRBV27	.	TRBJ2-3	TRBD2	CASSLSELAGATDTQYF	TGTGCCAGCAGTTTATCGGAACTAGCGGGTGCCACAGATACGCAGTATTTT